What follows is one T cell receptor (beta chain) and its context. Its cognate antigen is unknown. Compared with germline, one end of the junction differs, possibly owing to a read error. CDR3 length: 14 amino acids. Germline V gene sequence: CDR1 GTSNPN, CDR2 SVGIG (reference sequence). This entry is derived from a study of blood T cells in healthy people across ages. The study's findings and limits: The study lacked donor CMV status, which possibly confounded expanded clonotype changes. In older individuals, TCR beta diversity per million T cells was lower, falling roughly linearly with age.

Primers used in a second PCR of roughly 6 to 11 cycles were a sample-barcoded 5' primer and a J-beta primer mix. Using its own MiXCR run on the 5' RACE reads, TCRdb lists one record per CDR3 protein. The repertoire holds some 1.5 million distinct CDR3 sequences, with 28% as singletons. The source of this sequence is a woman younger than 45 in good health. V and J are TRBV30 and TRBJ2-7, with 9 bases matching TRBD1. Source material: blood. CDR3 residues: CVWSVGTGTYEQYF. Here the CDR3 DNA reads TGTGTCTGGAGCGTGGGGACAGGGACTTACGAGCAGTACTTC. Filled out from reference TRBV30 and TRBJ2-7, the complete variable domain reads SQTIHQWPATLVQPVGSPLSLECTVEGTSNPNLYWYRQAAGRGLQLLFYSVGIGQISSEVPQNLSASRPQDRQFILSSKKLLLSDSGFYLCVWSVGTGTYEQYFGPGTRLTVT.